A selection of T cell receptor beta chains follows, all from one sample in a study of blood T cell repertoires in COVID-19. Sequenced by immunoSEQ multiplex PCR; TCRdb stores in-frame clones only, minus some. Here the sample spans just under 350,000 clones, about nine tenths being singletons. The sequenced sample consisted of peripheral blood. Receptor source: a woman in her sixties or seventies with COVID-19, enrolled during active disease. Each CDR3 is given with its conserved first and last residue. A D gene is named only where the DNA matches it firmly. Clone size is stated in some rows and not others, as once, few, many or a class when expanded.

>TRBJ1-3|TRBV30|NA|NA
TGTGCCTGGAGTGCCGGGAGCTCTGGAAACACCATATATTTT
CAWSAGSSGNTIYF
>TRBJ2-1|TRBV2|NA|once
TGTGCCAGCAGTGATCCGCTAGTTAGATCGGAGTTCTTC
CASSDPLVRSEFF
>TRBJ1-5|TRBV3-1/TRBV3-2|NA|NA
TGTGCCAGCAGCCAAGATACAGTTCAACAGCCCCAGCATTTT
CASSQDTVQQPQHF
>TRBJ1-2|TRBV5-6|NA|NA
TGTGCCAGCAGCTTGGCCCCAGGGGCCTATGGCTACACCTTC
CASSLAPGAYGYTF
>TRBJ1-3|TRBV5-4|NA|NA
TGTGCCAGCAGCTTTGGCCTCGGGGGGCGCTCTGGAAACACCATATATTTT
CASSFGLGGRSGNTIYF
>TRBJ1-5|TRBV6-2/TRBV6-3|NA|NA
TGTGCCAGCAGTTACTTACAGGGAGGGCCCCAAGGACAGCCCCAGCATTTT
CASSYLQGGPQGQPQHF
>TRBJ2-5|TRBV5-1|TRBD2|NA
TGCGCCAGCAGCTCGGGACTAGCGGGGGGAGCCCAAGAGACCCAGTACTTC
CASSSGLAGGAQETQYF
>TRBJ1-2|TRBV14|NA|once
TGTGCCAGCAGCCAAGATATGACTCAGGGCCACACCTTC
CASSQDMTQGHTF
>TRBJ2-5|TRBV19|TRBD2|once
TGTGCCAGTAGACCCACTAGCGGGGGACAAGAGACCCAGTACTTC
CASRPTSGGQETQYF
>TRBJ1-2|TRBV2|NA|NA
TGTGCCAGCAGCCCCGGGGACTATGGCTACACCTTC
CASSPGDYGYTF
>TRBJ1-6|TRBV27|NA|NA
TGTGCCAGCAGTTTATATTCTAGGTTCTCCAATTCACCCCTCCACTTT
CASSLYSRFSNSPLHF
>TRBJ2-7|TRBV6-6|NA|NA
TGTGCCAGCAGTTACCCCCCGCGGGGTAACCCCTACGAGCAGTACTTC
CASSYPPRGNPYEQYF
>TRBJ2-7|TRBV11-2|NA|NA
TGTGCCAGCAGCACTCATTCGGACAGTCTAATGGTCGAGCAGTACTTC
CASSTHSDSLMVEQYF
>TRBJ1-4|TRBV9|TRBD1|NA
TGTGCCAGCAGCGTTCAGGGGACAGGGGGTGAAAAACTGTTTTTT
CASSVQGTGGEKLFF
>TRBJ2-7|TRBV28|TRBD2|NA
TGTGCCAGCAGTTTATCCAGGGTAGCGGGGGGCCTACTCACCTACGAGCAGTACTTC
CASSLSRVAGGLLTYEQYF
>TRBJ1-2|TRBV4-3|NA|NA
TGCGCCAGCAGCCAAGTTCCGGGGTACTATGGCTACACCTTC
CASSQVPGYYGYTF
>TRBJ1-3|TRBV6-2/TRBV6-3|NA|NA
TGTGCCAGCAGTATCCAGGGCTCTGGAAACACCATATATTTT
CASSIQGSGNTIYF
>TRBJ2-5|TRBV2|TRBD2|NA
TGTGCCAGCAGGACTAGCGTACAAGAGACCCAGTACTTC
CASRTSVQETQYF
>TRBJ1-3|TRBV4-3|NA|NA
TGCGCCAGCAGCCAAGATGGTGGGGCCTTCTCTGGAAACACCATATATTTT
CASSQDGGAFSGNTIYF
>TRBJ2-7|TRBV5-6|NA|NA
TGTGCCAGCAGCCCGAGGCTGGCAGGGAAACTTTCCTACGAGCAGTACTTC
CASSPRLAGKLSYEQYF
>TRBJ1-5|TRBV19|NA|NA
TGTGCCAGTAAGTCAGGGAATCAGCCCCAGCATTTT
CASKSGNQPQHF
>TRBJ2-2|TRBV19|TRBD1|once
TGTGCCAGTGCCGGGACAGCTGCCACCGGGGAGCTGTTTTTT
CASAGTAATGELFF
>TRBJ2-1|TRBV28|NA|NA
TGTGCCAGCAGTTTTGGCCTCGGACAGAGCTACAATGAGCAGTTCTTC
CASSFGLGQSYNEQFF